This is a list of T cell receptor beta chains from one sample in a study of CXCR3-negative and CXCR3-positive naive CD8 T cells. TCRdb re-called the 5' RACE reads, yielding one record per CDR3 amino acid sequence without DNA. This sample contains under 150,000 distinct CDR3 sequences. Material for sequencing was naive CXCR3+ CD8+ T cells from blood. Receptor source: a human donor in good health. Some clones in this sample may be carry-over from other donors' samples. CDR3s include the opening cysteine and the closing phenylalanine or tryptophan.

j_gene	v_gene	CDR3aa
TRBJ2-7	TRBV29-1	CSVRTASSYEQYF
TRBJ1-2	TRBV7-9	CASSFGSPSELNF
TRBJ1-5	TRBV6-1	CASSVTGHLNQPQHF
TRBJ2-2	TRBV21-1	CASSKRGQGGYTGELFF
TRBJ2-7	TRBV5-1	CASSFSPGPTYEQYF
TRBJ1-1	TRBV7-9	CASSNWGQGGFRAFF
TRBJ2-2	TRBV6-6	CASSPGENTGELFF
TRBJ2-1	TRBV12-3/TRBV12-4	CASSSFRPPNEQFF
TRBJ2-3	TRBV5-1	CASRPDAGDTQYF
TRBJ2-7	TRBV7-9	CASSLVGFGYEQYF
TRBJ1-4	TRBV7-9	CASRAGSNEKLFF
TRBJ1-2	TRBV29-1	CSVVEQDYGYTF
TRBJ1-1	TRBV7-9	CASSTGQGYHTEAFF
TRBJ1-2	TRBV29-1	CSVLPPNGGYTF
TRBJ1-2	TRBV19	CASSLKGVASYGYTF
TRBJ1-1	TRBV27	CASIEGGHNPMNTEAFF
TRBJ2-3	TRBV18	CASSPITVADTQYF
TRBJ2-1	TRBV18	CASSPAGTEQFF
TRBJ2-7	TRBV7-2	CASSRGWAATYEQYF
TRBJ2-6	TRBV5-1	CASSLADSGANVLTF
TRBJ2-1	TRBV5-1	CASSLASGGHNEQFF
TRBJ1-2	TRBV5-1	CASSRWTGDTYGYTF
TRBJ2-1	TRBV4-3	CASSQDHGGFSYNEQFF
TRBJ1-2	TRBV15	CATSRDSRGVSDYGYTF
TRBJ2-7	TRBV20-1	CSEKGATPYEQYF
TRBJ1-2	TRBV6-5	CASSSRDLNYGYTF
TRBJ2-3	TRBV11-2	CASSLGGRGPDTQYF
TRBJ1-3	TRBV7-6	CASSDRVTGNTIYF
TRBJ2-5	TRBV27	CASSPYPGQQETQYF
TRBJ1-1	TRBV30	CAWSIRTGMNTEAFF
TRBJ2-1	TRBV12-3/TRBV12-4	CASSGEKLTNEQFF
TRBJ2-3	TRBV2	CASRRLSGGALTDTQYF
TRBJ2-1	TRBV15	CATSIRQEGPYNEQFF
TRBJ2-7	TRBV10-2	CASSDPGTSGSAEQYF
TRBJ1-1	TRBV5-1	CASSLHLTGMGAEAFF
TRBJ2-4	TRBV7-8	CASSTANIQYF
TRBJ1-1	TRBV4-3	CASSQDRARVDTEAFF
TRBJ1-4	TRBV30	CAWSEDSEKLFF
TRBJ2-1	TRBV15	CATSREARSPEQFF
TRBJ2-7	TRBV2	CASSRGLSYEQYF
TRBJ2-1	TRBV21-1	CASSLRLEGVESYNEQFF
TRBJ1-5	TRBV12-3/TRBV12-4	CASSSPGGAKPQHF
TRBJ1-1	TRBV7-9	CASSLGPGAFF
TRBJ2-5	TRBV6-1	CASSEAFPGRQTQYF
TRBJ2-1	TRBV9	CASSVAYSESYNEQFF
TRBJ2-3	TRBV7-9	CASSVIRSDRRTDTQYF
TRBJ1-2	TRBV29-1	CSVVSQGTPNYGYTF
TRBJ2-1	TRBV6-4	CASSSSSLDEQFF
TRBJ2-1	TRBV6-2/TRBV6-3	CASSPPDYLPPNEQFF
TRBJ2-7	TRBV7-9	CASSSGDVNEQYF
TRBJ1-2	TRBV7-9	CASSLAPSLYGYTF
TRBJ1-4	TRBV7-9	CASSPTQGPAKLFF
TRBJ1-2	TRBV6-2/TRBV6-3	CASRIPDYGYTF
TRBJ2-7	TRBV7-2	CASSLEAQGWYEQYF
TRBJ1-1	TRBV27	CASSLYVGGIMNTEAFF
TRBJ2-2	TRBV7-9	CASKWAGELFF
TRBJ1-1	TRBV4-3	CASSQDRDMNTEAFF
TRBJ2-1	TRBV6-5	CASSYFPSSYNEQFF
TRBJ1-2	TRBV12-5	CASGAWVPELDGYTF